The next 27 T cell receptor beta chains were all read from a single sample in a study of long-term antiretroviral therapy in people with HIV (dated by TCRdb to about 2022). The immunoSEQ hsTCRB v3.0 assay was used at survey level resolution to sequence the TRB variable region. TCRdb re-hosts the immuneACCESS table, in-frame sequences only. Its copies lack some clones; in the studies checked, an unresolved V gene accounts for under half of them, and the cause for the rest is not known. A total of over 30,000 clones appear in this sample, around 79% of them only once. The leading ten clones occupy approximately 2.9% of the sample. Material: unsorted PBMCs, obtained 1.9 years after starting antiretroviral therapy. Source of these receptors: a man between 18 and 35 years old with HIV.

This clone is labeled medium-sized. The gene calls are TRBV5-8 and TRBJ2-1; 7 bases map to TRBD1. The CDR3 spans 14 residues. The V segment lost 6 bases and the J segment 8 bases; nucleotides outside the gene matches: 11. Looked up from germline, CDR1 is SGHTS and CDR2 is YDEGEE. The CDR3, as DNA: TGTGCCAGCATTGGGACAGCCTCCTCGGATGAGCAGTTCTTC. The encoded protein is CASIGTASSDEQFF.

This chain uses TRBV5-1 with TRBJ2-5; TRBD2 matches 13 bases. The CDR3 length is 15 residues. Trimming at V came to 2 bases and at J to 4 bases, leaving 2 bases not matched to a gene. Germline CDR1 SGHRS, CDR2 YFSETQ. CDR3 DNA sequence: TGCGCCAGCAGCTTTGGGACTAGCGGGGCAGAGACCCAGTACTTC. Protein product: CASSFGTSGAETQYF.

The chain carries TRBV2 and TRBJ2-5, with D tentatively TRBD2 (7 bases). The germline V and J ends were trimmed by 7 bases and 3 bases, with 15 bases remaining between them. The germline V gene has CDR1 SNHLY and CDR2 FYNNEI. The CDR3 has 14 amino acids. Written as DNA, the CDR3 is TGTGCCAGCACGGGATGGGGGGGCAAAGAGACCCAGTACTTC. Its protein is CASTGWGGKETQYF.

The rearrangement links TRBV27 to TRBJ2-7, with D perhaps assigned TRBD1 or TRBD2 (6 bases each). The CDR3 consists of 18 residues. Germline V CDR1 and CDR2: MNHEY, SMNVEV (reference sequence). V lost 0 bases and J 3 bases, leaving 21 bases between the germline ends. The CDR3 DNA sequence: TGTGCCAGCAGTTTATCTCGGGGGAGGCACAGGGTCAACTACGAGCAGTACGTC. This translates into CASSLSRGRHRVNYEQYV.

V and J are TRBV5-1 and TRBJ2-2; the D gene is possibly TRBD1 (5 bases). Deletions cut 0 bases from V and 1 base from J, with 7 bases between. The CDR3 consists of 15 residues. Germline assignment: CDR1 SGHRS and CDR2 YFSETQ. The CDR3 DNA follows: TGCGCCAGCAGCTTGGGGCAGGGGAACACCGGGGAGCTGTTTTTT. Protein: CASSLGQGNTGELFF.

This clone occurred once. The chain joins TRBV7-2 to TRBJ1-1; possibly TRBD1 for D (5 bases). Germline CDR1 and CDR2: SGHTA and FQGNSA. Between the trimmed V and J ends, which lost 1 base and 7 bases, there was a span of 16 bases. The CDR3 is 15 residues long. The CDR3 reads CASSLVWSGPIEAFF. Here the CDR3 DNA reads TGTGCCAGCAGCTTAGTGTGGTCAGGGCCCATTGAAGCTTTCTTT.

The J gene is TRBJ1-1, the V gene TRBV28, with D hard to call. Trimming stripped 5 bases from V and 8 bases from J, with 18 bases between. Germline CDR1 is MDHEN and CDR2 is SYDVKM. The CDR3 totals 14 residues. CDR3 coding DNA: TGTGCCAGCAGTCTCCCCGACTCTTCTGGAGAAGCTTTCTTT. Protein sequence: CASSLPDSSGEAFF. The whole variable domain, remainder taken from reference TRBV28 and TRBJ1-1, is DVKVTQSSRYLVKRTGEKVFLECVQDMDHENMFWYRQDPGLGLRLIYFSYDVKMKEKGDIPEGYSVSREKKERFSLILESASTNQTSMYLCASSLPDSSGEAFFGQGTRLTVV.

This clone was seen more than once but under ten times. This chain links TRBV27 with TRBJ2-3; 9 nucleotides agree with TRBD2. J was trimmed by 2 bases and V by 2 bases; bases with no gene match: 2. Per germline, CDR1 MNHEY and CDR2 SMNVEV (reference sequence). The CDR3 has 15 residues. The CDR3 DNA reads TGTGCCAGCAGTTTAGCGGGGGGGATCACAGATACGCAGTATTTT. As protein: CASSLAGGITDTQYF.

This chain links TRBV10-3 with TRBJ1-3; no firm D call. The V gene's germline CDR1 is ENHRY and CDR2 SYGVKD. The CDR3 runs 15 residues. V was pared by 3 bases and J by 0 bases, with 9 bases between. CDR3 region: CAISDGHHSGNTIYF. The DNA of the CDR3 is TGTGCCATCAGTGACGGTCACCACTCTGGAAACACCATATATTTT.

The V call is TRBV7-6, the J call TRBJ1-3, with TRBD1 identical over 8 bases. Losses at the gene ends were 7 bases for V and 3 bases for J; bases not matched to a gene: 5. Germline CDR1 reads SGHVS; CDR2 reads FNYEAQ. This CDR3 is 14 amino acids long. The chain's CDR3 is CASTLGQGGNTIYF. The CDR3 region has the DNA TGTGCCAGCACCCTAGGACAGGGTGGAAACACCATATATTTT.

V usage is TRBV10-3 and J usage is TRBJ1-1; D not resolved. The germline CDR1 and CDR2 sequences are ENHRY and SYGVKD. CDR3 length: 13 residues. With 6 bases removed from V and 1 base from J, the gap between germline ends came to 9 bases. The CDR3 spells CAISVGPNTEAFF. The CDR3 bases are TGTGCCATCAGCGTCGGCCCGAACACTGAAGCTTTCTTT.

The chain employs TRBV4-2 and TRBJ2-7; no clear D gene. Between the trimmed V and J ends, which lost 4 bases and 0 bases, there was a span of 13 bases. Per the germline V gene, CDR1 is LGHNA and CDR2 is YNFKEQ. The length of the CDR3 is 15 residues. The DNA of the CDR3 is TGTGCCAGCAGCCTTAGTCTGAGCTCCTCCTACGAGCAGTACTTC. This codes for CASSLSLSSSYEQYF.

This clone has more than one count but fewer than ten. The CDR3 DNA reads TGTGCCAGCAGTTCCAGGGGAACCTCACCCCTCCACTTT. It encodes CASSSRGTSPLHF. V is TRBV28 and J is TRBJ1-6; D is possibly TRBD1 (6 bases). With 4 bases removed from V and 10 bases from J, the gap between germline ends came to 11 bases. Per germline, CDR1 MDHEN and CDR2 SYDVKM. This CDR3 contains 13 residues.

CDR3 amino acids: CASRTSGGSLKTQYF. In DNA, the CDR3 is TGTGCCAGCAGAACTAGCGGGGGGAGCCTAAAGACCCAGTACTTC. V gene TRBV6-1 combines with J gene TRBJ2-5; 12 positions agree with TRBD2. The germline CDR1 and CDR2 sequences are MNHNS and SASEGT. Unmatched junction bases numbered 8, after V lost 6 bases and J lost 6 bases. The CDR3 covers 15 residues.

The V call is TRBV28, the J call TRBJ1-3; D remains unclear. The CDR3 runs 15 residues. Per the germline V gene, CDR1 is MDHEN and CDR2 is SYDVKM. V was trimmed by 8 bases and J by 0 bases, leaving 14 bases between them. This chain's CDR3 is CASLLGGHSGNTIYF. CDR3 DNA: TGTGCCAGCTTGCTGGGCGGCCACTCTGGAAACACCATATATTTT.

The chain joins TRBV10-3 to TRBJ1-2; possible D gene TRBD1, 5 bases. The CDR3 contains 16 residues. V lost 2 bases and J lost 4, with 17 bases in between. Germline loops: CDR1 ENHRY, CDR2 SYGVKD. The chain's CDR3 is CAISEASRGLLYGYTF. The CDR3 region has the DNA TGTGCCATCAGTGAGGCCTCCCGGGGACTTCTCTATGGCTACACCTTC.

The V and J genes are TRBV19 and TRBJ2-7; TRBD1 aligns across 9 bases. In germline, CDR1 is LNHDA, CDR2 SQIVND (reference sequence). V shed 5 bases, J shed 4 bases, and the junction held 9 bases outside the gene matches. The CDR3 loop spans 15 amino acids. The CDR3 here is CASSVRGQGMYEQYF. The CDR3 DNA reads TGTGCCAGTAGTGTGAGGGGACAGGGCATGTACGAGCAGTACTTC.

J is TRBJ2-1 and V is TRBV5-1; D ambiguous. CDR3 length: 12 residues. CDR1 and CDR2 (germline): SGHRS, YFSETQ. Trimming shortened V by 6 bases and J by 5 bases, and 9 bases separated the two germline ends. DNA of the CDR3: TGCGCCAGCAACAGCTACGACAATGAGCAGTTCTTC. Encoded protein: CASNSYDNEQFF.

This clone was recorded only once. The rearrangement links TRBV6-1 to TRBJ1-2; tentatively, D is TRBD1 (6 bases). The V and J ends lost 6 bases and 6 bases respectively, with 8 bases between them. Germline CDR1 MNHNS, CDR2 SASEGT. The length of the CDR3 is 11 residues. CDR3 residues: CASRDRDGYTF. As DNA, the CDR3 is TGTGCCAGCAGGGACAGAGATGGCTACACCTTC.

This clone was found once. The chain is built from TRBV7-3 and TRBJ2-3; TRBD2 aligns across 10 bases. Trimming at V came to 4 bases and at J to 3 bases, leaving 1 base not matched to a gene. Per germline, CDR1 SGHTA and CDR2 FQGTGA. CDR3 length equals 14 residues. CDR3 residues: CASSSAGGTDTQYF. CDR3 in DNA: TGTGCCAGCAGCTCAGCGGGGGGGACAGATACGCAGTATTTT.

The chain carries TRBV27 and TRBJ2-3, with 9 bases fitting TRBD1. CDR3 size: 17 residues. Germline values: CDR1 MNHEY, CDR2 SMNVEV (reference sequence). The V segment lost 2 bases and the J segment 5 bases; nucleotides outside the gene matches: 11. The CDR3 region is CASSLKGQGRKGDTQYF. In nucleotides, the CDR3 is TGTGCCAGCAGTTTAAAGGGACAGGGTCGAAAGGGAGATACGCAGTATTTT.

V gene TRBV11-2 combines with J gene TRBJ2-5, with 10 bases that match TRBD2. The germline V gene encodes CDR1 SGHAT and CDR2 FQNNGV. The CDR3 has 16 amino acids. The V and J ends lost 5 bases and 0 bases, in that order; junction bases with no gene match: 6. The CDR3: CASSPFSGGDQETQYF. The CDR3, as DNA: TGTGCCAGCAGCCCATTCAGCGGGGGGGACCAAGAGACCCAGTACTTC.

The chain is built from TRBV27 and TRBJ2-7; D uncertain. Germline V gene sequence: CDR1 MNHEY, CDR2 SMNVEV (reference sequence). V lost 6 bases to trimming and J lost 0 bases, with 9 bases between them. The CDR3 covers 13 residues. CDR3 bases: TGTGCCAGCAGCTTCATTAACTCCTACGAGCAGTACTTC. Its translation is CASSFINSYEQYF.

This clone turned up a few times. This chain joins TRBV11-3 and TRBJ2-1; perhaps TRBD1 as D (5 bases). Trimming shortened V by 1 base and J by 4 bases, and 8 bases separated the two germline ends. Germline CDR1 reads SGHNT; CDR2 reads YENEEA. The CDR3 has 14 residues. The CDR3 here is CASSLVTVYNEQFF. The CDR3 region has the DNA TGTGCCAGCAGCTTAGTGACAGTTTACAATGAGCAGTTCTTC.

The chain is built from TRBV9 and TRBJ2-5; 9 positions match TRBD2. Germline V CDR1 and CDR2: SGDLS, YYNGEE. CDR3 length equals 16 residues. V dropped 0 bases and J dropped 5; count of bases not matched to a gene: 8. The CDR3 DNA reads as TGTGCCAGCAGCGTAGGGGGCGGGGGGGCTCAGGAGACCCAGTACTTC. It is translated as CASSVGGGGAQETQYF.

The J gene is TRBJ1-2, the V gene TRBV9; D remains ambiguous. This CDR3 has 13 amino acids. Between the trimmed V and J ends, which lost 3 bases and 9 bases, there was a span of 15 bases. CDR1 and CDR2 from the germline V gene are SGDLS and YYNGEE. The chain's CDR3 is CASSGSGQERYTF. The DNA for the CDR3 is TGTGCCAGCAGCGGCTCCGGGCAGGAGCGCTACACCTTC.

CDR3 coding DNA: TGTGCCAGCAGTTTAGGACAGGGGGCTCAGCCCCAGCATTTT. Protein product: CASSLGQGAQPQHF. The chain joins TRBV27 to TRBJ1-5; 11 nucleotides line up with TRBD1. Trimming cost V 2 bases and J 6 bases; bases outside gene matches: 0. Germline CDR1 reads MNHEY; CDR2 reads SMNVEV (reference sequence). There are 14 residues in the CDR3.